These 23 T cell receptor beta chains were all obtained from the same sample, sequenced in a study of cytomegalovirus exposure and HLA in healthy donors. PCR primers comprised 60 Vbeta and 13 Jbeta primers. Sequencing used immunoSEQ multiplex PCR; TCRdb keeps in-frame clones, though not all of them. Here the sample spans 160,000 or so clones, around four fifths being singletons. Sequenced: PBMCs. Receptor source: a man under 40 in good health and CMV-seronegative.

V usage is TRBV5-1 and J usage is TRBJ1-1, with TRBD1 matching over 7 bases. This CDR3 is 15 amino acids long. From germline, CDR1 is SGHRS and CDR2 YFSETQ. Germline trimming cut 2 bases from V and 0 bases from J; bases unmatched to any gene: 4. The CDR3 coding sequence is TGCGCCAGCAGCTTTAACAGGGGCATGAACACTGAAGCTTTCTTT. Protein: CASSFNRGMNTEAFF.

V is TRBV7-2 and J is TRBJ2-5; D is possibly TRBD2 (5 bases). The CDR3 runs to 13 residues. The germline V gene has CDR1 SGHTA and CDR2 FQGNSA. The V gene lost 3 bases and the J gene lost 7 bases, with 12 bases spanning the gap. For the CDR3, the DNA is TGTGCCAGCAGCTTTGAGGGCCGAGGGACCCAGTACTTC. Translation gives CASSFEGRGTQYF.

The J gene is TRBJ1-4, the V gene TRBV7-9; the match to TRBD1 covers 9 bases. V lost 4 bases, J lost 8 bases, and 8 bases stayed unmatched. The CDR3 consists of 15 residues. Germline loops: CDR1 SEHNR, CDR2 FQNEAQ (reference sequence). The CDR3 nucleotides read TGTGCCAGCAGCTCAGGTCCCGGGACAGGGGAAAAACTGTTTTTT. This encodes CASSSGPGTGEKLFF. The complete variable domain, with remaining parts taken from reference TRBV7-9 and TRBJ1-4, reads DTGVSQNPRHKITKRGQNVTFRCDPISEHNRLYWYRQTLGQGPEFLTYFQNEAQLEKSRLLSDRFSAERPKGSFSTLEIQRTEQGDSAMYLCASSSGPGTGEKLFFGSGTQLSVL.

This chain joins TRBV18 and TRBJ2-2, with D uncertain. Germline CDR1 is KGHSH and CDR2 is LQKENI. The CDR3 length is 16 residues. Trimming left V 3 bases short and J 0 bases short, with 11 bases between. The CDR3 nucleotides read TGTGCCAGCTCACCGGTGATGAGCCCGAACACCGGGGAGCTGTTTTTT. Protein sequence: CASSPVMSPNTGELFF.

This chain joins TRBV30 and TRBJ2-1; weak D call: TRBD2 (6 bases). Germline V lookup: CDR1 GTSNPN, CDR2 SVGIG (reference sequence). The CDR3 is 17 residues long. V was trimmed by 2 bases and J by 4 bases, leaving 21 bases between them. The CDR3 spells CAWSSYRVADRYNEQFF. In DNA form, the CDR3 reads TGTGCCTGGAGTTCCTATCGGGTAGCGGACCGTTACAATGAGCAGTTCTTC.

The chain links TRBV5-1 to TRBJ2-7, with a possible D match to TRBD2 (7 bases). Germline values: CDR1 SGHRS, CDR2 YFSETQ. This CDR3 comprises 15 residues. The V and J ends lost 0 bases and 3 bases respectively, with 13 bases between them. CDR3 sequence: CASSLEGGGNYEQYF. The DNA for the CDR3 is TGCGCCAGCAGCTTGGAGGGAGGGGGTAACTACGAGCAGTACTTC.

The chain has TRBV28 and TRBJ1-2; 8 bases are shared with TRBD1. The CDR3 sequence is 13 residues long. After removal of 8 bases from V and 6 bases from J, the junction contained 8 bases not matched to a gene. Germline V gene lookup returns CDR1 MDHEN and CDR2 SYDVKM. The CDR3, as DNA: TGTGCCAGCTACAGGGGGGTAGGGAATGGCTACACCTTC. The encoded protein is CASYRGVGNGYTF.

This clone was seen a single time. The genes are TRBV5-4 and TRBJ2-3, with 7 nucleotides matching TRBD1. The J segment lost 2 bases and the V segment lost 3 bases, leaving 6 bases of the junction unmatched. CDR3 size: 15 residues. Per germline, CDR1 SGHNT and CDR2 YYREEE (reference sequence). The CDR3 DNA is TGTGCCAGCAGCTCCGACAGGGCCTTCACAGATACGCAGTATTTT. Translating it yields CASSSDRAFTDTQYF. Together with reference TRBV5-4 and TRBJ2-3, the CDR3 gives the full variable domain: ETGVTQSPTHLIKTRGQQVTLRCSSQSGHNTVSWYQQALGQGPQFIFQYYREEENGRGNFPPRFSGLQFPNYSSELNVNALELDDSALYLCASSSDRAFTDTQYFGPGTRLTVL.

The rearrangement uses TRBV27 and TRBJ2-7, with 8 bases lining up with TRBD1. Germline-derived CDR1 and CDR2 are MNHEY and SMNVEV (reference sequence). V lost 0 bases to trimming and J lost 1 base; unmatched junction nucleotides: 11. This CDR3 has 18 amino acids. The CDR3 sequence is CASSLSSGFGTGSYEQYF. The DNA of the CDR3 is TGTGCCAGCAGTTTATCCTCCGGGTTCGGGACAGGATCCTACGAGCAGTACTTC.

V usage is TRBV6-5 and J usage is TRBJ1-4; 7 nucleotides agree with TRBD1. Losses at the gene ends were 6 bases for V and 4 bases for J; bases not matched to a gene: 8. The CDR3 has 15 amino acids. Germline values: CDR1 MNHEY, CDR2 SVGAGI. The CDR3 protein is CASRTTGVGNEKLFF. The CDR3 DNA follows: TGTGCCAGCAGGACCACAGGGGTCGGTAATGAAAAACTGTTTTTT.

The chain recombines TRBV4-1 with TRBJ1-1; no firm D call. Per the germline V gene, CDR1 is MGHRA and CDR2 is YSYEKL. The CDR3 extends over 13 amino acids. Trimming took 4 bases from V and 1 from J, leaving 7 bases between them. CDR3 amino acids: CASSPAGNTEAFF. As DNA, the CDR3 is TGCGCCAGCAGCCCCGCGGGGAACACTGAAGCTTTCTTT.

The genes are TRBV27 and TRBJ1-4, with TRBD1 as a possible D gene (6 bases). The V end was cut by 5 bases, the J end by 8 bases, with 21 bases between. CDR1 is MNHEY, CDR2 SMNVEV, per germline (reference sequence). The CDR3 runs 16 residues. The chain's CDR3 is CASSPRNNIQGEKLFF. CDR3 bases: TGTGCCAGCAGTCCTCGCAATAACATTCAGGGGGAAAAACTGTTTTTT. The whole variable domain, filled in from reference TRBV27 and TRBJ1-4, reads EAQVTQNPRYLITVTGKKLTVTCSQNMNHEYMSWYRQDPGLGLRQIYYSMNVEVTDKGDVPEGYKVSRKEKRNFPLILESPSPNQTSLYFCASSPRNNIQGEKLFFGSGTQLSVL.

The gene calls are TRBV7-2 and TRBJ2-7, with D unclear. Germline values: CDR1 SGHTA, CDR2 FQGNSA. The germline V and J ends were trimmed by 3 bases and 6 bases, with 9 bases remaining between them. The CDR3 covers 12 residues. This CDR3 reads CASSFPGSEQYF. DNA of the CDR3: TGTGCCAGCAGCTTCCCTGGTAGCGAGCAGTACTTC.

The chain uses TRBV4-2 and TRBJ1-4, with TRBD1 identical over 9 bases. This CDR3 comprises 14 residues. After removal of 2 bases from V and 10 bases from J, the junction contained 5 bases not matched to a gene. In germline, CDR1 is LGHNA, CDR2 YNFKEQ. CDR3 protein: CASSQTDRGGKLFF. CDR3 DNA sequence: TGTGCCAGCAGCCAAACAGACAGGGGGGGAAAACTGTTTTTT.

Here the CDR3 DNA reads TGTGCCAGCAGCTCACCCAGGGTTAGCGAGCAGTACTTC. Protein: CASSSPRVSEQYF. This chain uses TRBV7-2 with TRBJ2-7, with TRBD1 as a possible D gene (5 bases). V was cut by 4 bases and J by 6 bases, with 13 bases left in between. This CDR3 has 13 residues. In germline, CDR1 is SGHTA, CDR2 FQGNSA.

The V call is TRBV5-6, the J call TRBJ1-5, with 8 nucleotides matching TRBD1. From germline, CDR1 is SGHDT and CDR2 YYEEEE. V dropped 5 bases and J dropped 6; count of bases not matched to a gene: 7. This CDR3 is built from 14 residues. The CDR3 spells CASSTGQGGQPQHF. CDR3 DNA: TGTGCCAGCAGTACCGGACAGGGAGGTCAGCCCCAGCATTTT.

The chain is built from TRBV19 and TRBJ1-1, with 9 bases identical to TRBD1. J lost 1 base, V lost 8 bases, and 11 bases had no gene match. CDR1 is LNHDA, CDR2 SQIVND, per germline (reference sequence). The CDR3 sequence is 16 residues long. The CDR3: CASDLPGTGTNTEAFF. In DNA, the CDR3 is TGTGCCAGTGACCTCCCGGGGACAGGGACGAACACTGAAGCTTTCTTT.

The V call is TRBV18, the J call TRBJ2-1, with 13 bases matching TRBD2. The CDR3 extends over 15 amino acids. The V and J ends lost 3 bases and 9 bases, in that order; junction bases with no gene match: 5. Looked up from germline, CDR1 is KGHSH and CDR2 is LQKENI. For the CDR3, the DNA is TGTGCCAGCTCACCTTCGGGACTAGCGGGAATTGAGCAGTTCTTC. This gives the protein CASSPSGLAGIEQFF.

This clone was seen more than once but under ten times. The chain couples TRBV7-2 to TRBJ1-1; 8 bases align to TRBD1. J lost 4 bases, V lost 5 bases, and 3 bases had no gene match. CDR1 is SGHTA, CDR2 FQGNSA, per germline. The CDR3 has 13 amino acids. DNA for the CDR3: TGTGCCAGCAGCCTTCAGGGGGCCACTGAAGCTTTCTTT. Residues: CASSLQGATEAFF.

The rearrangement joins TRBV10-3 to TRBJ2-3; D might be TRBD2 (6 bases). The CDR3 is 13 amino acids. The germline V and J ends were trimmed by 5 bases and 2 bases, with 8 bases remaining between them. Germline V gives CDR1 ENHRY, CDR2 SYGVKD. Here the CDR3 reads CAISWGDTDTQYF. The DNA for the CDR3 is TGTGCCATCAGTTGGGGGGACACAGATACGCAGTATTTT.

The CDR3 spells CASSVLAGDPYEQYF. CDR3 sequence (DNA): TGTGCCAGCAGTGTACTAGCGGGAGACCCCTACGAGCAGTACTTC. The chain uses TRBV6-1 and TRBJ2-7; 11 bases match TRBD2. This CDR3 spans 15 amino acids. Trimming removed 4 bases from V and 2 bases from J; junction bases left unmatched: 4. CDR1 is MNHNS and CDR2 is SASEGT in the germline V gene.

The V and J genes are TRBV20-1 and TRBJ2-7; TRBD1 agrees at 7 bases. CDR1 is DFQATT and CDR2 is SNEGSKA in the germline V gene (reference sequence). This CDR3 region has 11 residues. J gave up 6 bases and V 6 bases, and 5 bases lay outside the gene matches. The CDR3 sequence: CSAHDRAEQYF. CDR3 DNA: TGCAGTGCCCACGACAGGGCCGAGCAGTACTTC.

The chain uses TRBV15 and TRBJ1-4; D is possibly TRBD1 (6 bases). The CDR3 contains 15 residues. Trimming left V 2 bases short and J 0 bases short, with 7 bases between. Germline values: CDR1 LNHNV, CDR2 YYDKDF (reference sequence). The CDR3 loop is CATSRNRATNEKLFF. The CDR3 DNA reads as TGTGCCACCAGCAGAAACAGGGCAACTAATGAAAAACTGTTTTTT.